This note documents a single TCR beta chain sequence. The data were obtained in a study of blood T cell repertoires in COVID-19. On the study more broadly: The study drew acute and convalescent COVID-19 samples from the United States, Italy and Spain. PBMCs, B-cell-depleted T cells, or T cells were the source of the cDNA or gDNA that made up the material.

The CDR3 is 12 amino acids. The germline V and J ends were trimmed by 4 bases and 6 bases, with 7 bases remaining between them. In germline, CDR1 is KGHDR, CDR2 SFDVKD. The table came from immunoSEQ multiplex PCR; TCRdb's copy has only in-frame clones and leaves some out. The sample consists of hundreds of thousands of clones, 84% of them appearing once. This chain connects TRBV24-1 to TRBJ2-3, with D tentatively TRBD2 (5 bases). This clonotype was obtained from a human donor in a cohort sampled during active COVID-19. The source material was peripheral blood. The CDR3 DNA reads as TGTGCCACCAGTGACCGAGGGGATACGCAGTATTTT. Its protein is CATSDRGDTQYF.